Shown below are 5 T cell receptor beta chains from a single sample sequenced in a study of T cell responses to AZD1222 COVID-19 vaccine. Here immunoSEQ multiplex PCR was the method, and the copy in TCRdb shows in-frame clones only, minus some. The data hold approximately 200,000 clones, with roughly nine tenths observed a single time. Sample: peripheral blood, taken 28 days after the second AZD1222 dose. These receptors originate from an adult who received the AZD1222 COVID-19 vaccine.

The rearrangement links TRBV11-2 to TRBJ2-2; no reliable D call. Germline assignment: CDR1 SGHAT and CDR2 FQNNGV. Trimming left V 4 bases short and J 2 bases short, with 8 bases between. The CDR3 has 14 residues. The CDR3, as DNA: TGTGCCAGCAGCTCCAACAGTAACACCGGGGAGCTGTTTTTT. It is translated as CASSSNSNTGELFF.

The chain joins TRBV10-3 to TRBJ2-7, with 9 bases matching TRBD1. Germline CDR1 is ENHRY and CDR2 is SYGVKD. The CDR3 length is 12 residues. With V trimmed by 7 bases and J by 5 bases, 3 bases remained unmatched. Here the CDR3 DNA reads TGTGCCATCACCGGGACAGGGAACGAGCAGTACTTC. Translating it yields CAITGTGNEQYF.

The chain uses TRBV11-2 and TRBJ2-7, with 12 bases matching TRBD2. CDR1 and CDR2 (germline): SGHAT, FQNNGV. The CDR3 loop spans 14 amino acids. J was trimmed by 3 bases and V by 3 bases; bases with no gene match: 0. CDR3 in amino acids: CASSLTSGSYEQYF. As DNA, the CDR3 is TGTGCCAGCAGCTTGACTAGCGGGAGCTACGAGCAGTACTTC.

This rearrangement joins TRBV25-1 to TRBJ2-7; 10 positions match TRBD2. The CDR3 has 13 amino acids. Trimming cost V 10 bases and J 2 bases; bases outside gene matches: 5. Per germline, CDR1 MGHDK and CDR2 SYGVNS. DNA for the CDR3: TGTGCCACCGGGACTAGCGAGACCTACGAGCAGTACTTC. Protein product: CATGTSETYEQYF.

This clone occurred a few times. This chain links TRBV7-9 with TRBJ1-6; D perhaps matches TRBD1 (5 bases). CDR1 and CDR2 (germline): SEHNR, FQNEAQ (reference sequence). Trimming stripped 5 bases from V and 9 bases from J, with 14 bases between. This CDR3 region has 14 residues. The CDR3 reads CASSRRGAGSPLHF. The CDR3 region has the DNA TGTGCCAGCAGCCGGAGGGGTGCGGGTTCACCCCTCCACTTT.